This TCR beta chain stems from a study of T-cell reconstitution after alpha-beta-depleted transplantation in children (TCRdb year 2016). In terms of the full investigation: The study quantitatively tracked T-cell immune reconstitution after TCRalphabeta/CD19-depleted allogeneic hematopoietic cell transplantation in children using TCR repertoire profiling.

The CDR3 runs 12 residues from the cysteine to the phenylalanine. Only the CDR3 portion is preserved as DNA: 36 bases, with reading frame beginning at the first base. Relative to germline, V is 4 bases shorter and J is 4 bases shorter, with 7 bases between their ends. CDR1 and CDR2 (SGHVS, FQNEAQ) derive from the germline V gene. This clonotype was seen repeatedly, ten times or more. No cognate antigen has been identified for it. No base-level quality is on record; no much larger clone is a single base apart. Results and caveats for the whole study, not just this receptor: The apparently early alphabetaT-cell count recovery about two months after transplant was reportedly dependent on only several hundred rapidly expanded clones derived from non-depleted graft cells. The high TCRbeta diversity at day 60 in some patients was ascribed to recipient T cells and intrathymic progenitors that had survived conditioning. Hyperexpanded clone frequencies declined over subsequent months; after one year, T-cell counts and TCRbeta diversity were mostly attributed to newly produced T cells.

Libraries were constructed by PCR. Sequencing instrument: Illumina HiSeq 2500. TCR library preparation used molecular barcoding, with unique molecular identifiers applied to normalize quantification of the TCRbeta repertoire. In-frame beta chains were kept once TCRdb had trimmed the public reads at Q25 with fastp and called clones with MiXCR. Every distinct CDR3 protein forms one entry, paired with its most common genes and DNA. This sample is represented by roughly 70,000 distinct CDR3 sequences; 4.9% of them were singletons. The biggest ten clones account for around 18% of the sample. Interpreted using the paper, the treatment or condition label stands for: allogeneic hematopoietic cell transplantation with graft depleted of TCRalphabeta T cells and CD19 B cells. Transplant recipients were children who received TCRalphabeta/CD19-depleted allogeneic hematopoietic cell grafts.

The chain uses TRBV7-8 and TRBJ1-2; the D gene identity is not certain. The sample here was PBMCs, mostly from graft donor cells, taken 180 days after TCRalphabeta/CD19-depleted stem cell transplant. This receptor was taken from a boy under two years old who had a stem cell transplant for acute myeloid leukemia, so the T cells may come from the graft donor. The nucleotide sequence is TGTGCCAGCAGCTCCGGCTTCTATGGCTACACCTTC. Its protein is CASSSGFYGYTF.